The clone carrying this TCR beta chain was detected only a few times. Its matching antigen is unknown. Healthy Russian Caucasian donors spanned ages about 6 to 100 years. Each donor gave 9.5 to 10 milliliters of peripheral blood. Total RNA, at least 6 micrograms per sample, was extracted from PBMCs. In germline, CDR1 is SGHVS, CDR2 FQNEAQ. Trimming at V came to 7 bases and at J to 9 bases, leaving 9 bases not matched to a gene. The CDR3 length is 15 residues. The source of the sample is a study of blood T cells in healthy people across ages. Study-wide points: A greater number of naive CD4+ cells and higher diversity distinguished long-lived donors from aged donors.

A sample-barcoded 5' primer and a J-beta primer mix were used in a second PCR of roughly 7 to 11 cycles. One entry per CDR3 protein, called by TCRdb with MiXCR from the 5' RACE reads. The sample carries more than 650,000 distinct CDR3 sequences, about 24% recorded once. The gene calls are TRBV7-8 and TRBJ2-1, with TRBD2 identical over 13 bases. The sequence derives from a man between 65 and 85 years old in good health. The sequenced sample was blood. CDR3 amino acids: CASTTSGGDSGEQFF. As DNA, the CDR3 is TGTGCCAGCACTACTAGCGGGGGGGATTCGGGTGAGCAGTTCTTC.